This paragraph covers one T cell receptor (beta chain) sequence. Its antigen is currently unknown. The data were taken from a study of cytomegalovirus exposure and HLA in healthy donors. Study-wide background: From about 180 million T cells, an earlier analysis saw approximately 120 million unique TCR beta sequences.

General study results and limits: Overall, approximately 180 TCR beta chains were annotated as cytomegalovirus-associated.

The PCR used 60 Vbeta and 13 Jbeta primers. Sequenced by immunoSEQ multiplex PCR; TCRdb stores in-frame clones only, minus some. The sample lists around 150,000 clones; around 83% were seen once. Unrecorded immune exposures were likely, despite nominal health at sampling. What was sequenced was PBMCs. The TCR sequence derives from a girl aged 2-10 years in good health and CMV-seropositive.

The CDR3 bases are TGTGCCAGCAGTGACACAGGGGAAGGGAATGAAAAACTGTTTTTT. This codes for CASSDTGEGNEKLFF. The gene calls are TRBV27 and TRBJ1-4; 7 bases align to TRBD1. J was trimmed by 5 bases and V by 5 bases; bases with no gene match: 8. This CDR3 has 15 residues. Germline V CDR1 and CDR2: MNHEY, SMNVEV (reference sequence).